The 26 T cell receptor beta chains reported below all come from one sample, sequenced in a study of blood T cell repertoires in COVID-19. The assay was immunoSEQ multiplex PCR, and TCRdb's table has in-frame clones only and misses some. The profile shows approximately 310,000 clones, around 87% of them singletons. Sequenced sample: peripheral blood. The receptors stem from a woman between 45 and 65 years old who had recovered from COVID-19.

The rearrangement links TRBV7-9 to TRBJ1-2; D is perhaps TRBD1 (6 bases). The CDR3 has 14 amino acids. The germline gives CDR1 SEHNR, CDR2 FQNEAQ (reference sequence). V was cut by 5 bases and J by 5 bases, with 15 bases left in between. CDR3: CASSPLGHPYGYTF. As DNA, the CDR3 is TGTGCCAGCAGCCCACTGGGACACCCGTATGGCTACACCTTC.

This clone was observed a single time. Here the CDR3 reads CATSRGGGATNEKLFF. The CDR3 DNA is TGTGCCACCAGCAGAGGGGGGGGAGCAACTAATGAAAAACTGTTTTTT. The chain joins TRBV15 to TRBJ1-4; perhaps TRBD1 as D (5 bases). Germline V lookup: CDR1 LNHNV, CDR2 YYDKDF (reference sequence). With 1 base removed from V and 0 bases from J, the gap between germline ends came to 9 bases. The length of the CDR3 is 16 residues.

This rearrangement joins TRBV5-4 to TRBJ2-1; 10 bases are shared with TRBD2. This CDR3 is 13 amino acids long. Germline V gene sequence: CDR1 SGHNT, CDR2 YYREEE (reference sequence). V lost 5 bases, J lost 7 bases, and 3 bases stayed unmatched. Here the CDR3 reads CASRASGRNEQFF. DNA of the CDR3: TGTGCCAGCAGGGCTAGCGGGAGAAATGAGCAGTTCTTC.

J is TRBJ2-1 and V is TRBV27; 7 bases match TRBD1. V gave up 6 bases and J gave up 0 bases; unmatched junction bases: 5. Per germline, CDR1 MNHEY and CDR2 SMNVEV (reference sequence). The CDR3 covers 15 residues. In DNA form, the CDR3 reads TGTGCCAGCAGGCCCGCAGGGGGCTCCTACAATGAGCAGTTCTTC. It codes for CASRPAGGSYNEQFF.

The rearrangement joins TRBV7-2 to TRBJ2-7; D is perhaps TRBD2 (5 bases). V lost 5 bases, J lost 1 base, and 12 bases lay in between. Germline V lookup: CDR1 SGHTA, CDR2 FQGNSA. The CDR3 length is 14 residues. CDR3: CASSKPGGSYEQYF. The CDR3 DNA reads as TGTGCCAGCAGCAAACCTGGCGGGTCCTACGAGCAGTACTTC. Full variable domain (missing parts from reference TRBV7-2 and TRBJ2-7): GAGVSQSPSNKVTEKGKDVELRCDPISGHTALYWYRQSLGQGLEFLIYFQGNSAPDKSGLPSDRFSAERTGGSVSTLTIQRTQQEDSAVYLCASSKPGGSYEQYFGPGTRLTVT.

There are many counts of this clone. The chain uses TRBV6-5 and TRBJ1-1; D gene ambiguous. Germline CDR1 MNHEY, CDR2 SVGAGI. CDR3 length equals 14 residues. The V end lost 4 bases, the J end lost 1 base, and 10 bases lay between the germline ends. The CDR3 reads CASSFTETNTEAFF. CDR3 in DNA: TGTGCCAGCAGTTTTACAGAAACGAACACTGAAGCTTTCTTT.

The chain couples TRBV18 to TRBJ1-5, with a weak D call TRBD1 (5 bases). This CDR3 has 13 residues. Germline V gives CDR1 KGHSH, CDR2 LQKENI. V was cut by 5 bases and J by 3 bases, with 8 bases left in between. This chain's CDR3 is CASSDSYNQPQHF. In DNA form, the CDR3 reads TGTGCCAGCTCAGACAGCTACAATCAGCCCCAGCATTTT.

The chain employs TRBV9 and TRBJ2-7; no clear D gene. This CDR3 is 14 amino acids long. Germline V gene lookup returns CDR1 SGDLS and CDR2 YYNGEE. V shed 4 bases and J shed 3 bases, with 14 bases lying between them. DNA for the CDR3: TGTGCCAGCAGCATTACTCAAAGTGGCTACGAGCAGTACTTC. Protein product: CASSITQSGYEQYF.

Here the CDR3 reads CASSQREGPPHEQYF. The CDR3 DNA follows: TGTGCCAGCAGCCAGCGGGAGGGCCCCCCCCACGAGCAGTACTTC. The genes are TRBV11-2 and TRBJ2-7, with 10 bases identical to TRBD2. The CDR3 loop spans 15 amino acids. V trimming: 5 bases; J trimming: 5 bases; junction bases outside the gene matches: 9. Germline V gives CDR1 SGHAT, CDR2 FQNNGV.

V is TRBV18 and J is TRBJ2-7, with D possibly being TRBD1 (6 bases). The V gene lost 0 bases and the J gene lost 6 bases, with 18 bases spanning the gap. CDR1 is KGHSH and CDR2 is LQKENI in the germline V gene. The CDR3 totals 16 residues. CDR3 loop: CASSPPASRGHTEQYF. CDR3 DNA sequence: TGTGCCAGCTCACCACCGGCGTCTCGGGGACATACCGAGCAGTACTTC.

This rearrangement joins TRBV15 to TRBJ2-5; maybe TRBD1 (6 bases). Germline CDR1 is LNHNV and CDR2 is YYDKDF (reference sequence). Trimming left V 1 base short and J 2 bases short, with 11 bases between. This CDR3 is built from 15 residues. The CDR3 loop is CATSRGTEPQETQYF. The CDR3, as DNA: TGTGCCACCAGCAGAGGGACAGAACCGCAAGAGACCCAGTACTTC.

The chain joins TRBV9 to TRBJ2-2, with a weak D call TRBD2 (5 bases). The CDR3 is 14 residues long. Germline V gene lookup returns CDR1 SGDLS and CDR2 YYNGEE. V lost 1 base, J lost 4 bases, and 8 bases lay in between. The CDR3 spells CASSVTSTTGELFF. In nucleotides, the CDR3 is TGTGCCAGCAGCGTAACTAGTACCACCGGGGAGCTGTTTTTT.

The chain employs TRBV28 and TRBJ1-1, with no clear D. The length of the CDR3 is 14 residues. From germline, CDR1 is MDHEN and CDR2 SYDVKM. V was pared by 6 bases and J by 3 bases, with 14 bases between. CDR3 amino acids: CASRDVQLYTEAFF. The CDR3 nucleotides are TGTGCCAGCAGGGATGTACAGCTGTACACTGAAGCTTTCTTT.

V and J are TRBV27 and TRBJ1-5, with D perhaps TRBD1 (6 bases). The V gene lost 3 bases and the J gene lost 4 bases, with 10 bases spanning the gap. Per the germline V gene, CDR1 is MNHEY and CDR2 is SMNVEV (reference sequence). CDR3 length: 14 amino acids. CDR3 residues: CASSFGQGNQPQHF. CDR3 sequence (DNA): TGTGCCAGCAGTTTCGGGCAGGGGAATCAGCCCCAGCATTTT.

This clone was picked up one time. CDR3 loop: CASSRGGAAYEQYF. The CDR3 coding sequence is TGTGCCAGCAGCCGAGGGGGAGCGGCCTACGAGCAGTACTTC. V and J are TRBV5-4 and TRBJ2-7, with D possibly TRBD1 on 6 matching bases. This CDR3 has 14 residues. Trimming took off 4 bases at V and 2 bases at J, with 13 bases between the two ends. Germline CDR1 reads SGHNT; CDR2 reads YYREEE (reference sequence).

This rearrangement joins TRBV12-3 or TRBV12-4 to TRBJ1-1, with TRBD1 as a possible D gene (6 bases). The CDR3 is 12 amino acids. Trimming stripped 6 bases from V and 8 bases from J, with 13 bases between. The CDR3 DNA sequence: TGTGCCAGCAGCCGAACAGGGTGGGAAGCTTTCTTT. Translation gives CASSRTGWEAFF.

V and J are TRBV10-3 and TRBJ2-5; 7 nucleotides match TRBD1. Germline V lookup: CDR1 ENHRY, CDR2 SYGVKD. Trimming at V came to 2 bases and at J to 4 bases, leaving 7 bases not matched to a gene. This CDR3 contains 15 residues. CDR3 protein: CAISEPTAGGETQYF. The CDR3 DNA is TGTGCCATCAGTGAGCCTACCGCAGGGGGAGAGACCCAGTACTTC.

The rearrangement links TRBV27 to TRBJ1-4; no reliable D call. This CDR3 is 14 amino acids long. The V end was cut by 8 bases, the J end by 8 bases, with 18 bases between. Germline V gene lookup returns CDR1 MNHEY and CDR2 SMNVEV (reference sequence). For the CDR3, the DNA is TGTGCCAGCTCCCGAATGCAGGCTGGCGAAAAACTGTTTTTT. Its protein is CASSRMQAGEKLFF.

This chain joins TRBV23-1 and TRBJ2-7; possible D gene TRBD2, 5 bases. TRBV23-1 has ORF status, its function being uncertain. With 6 bases removed from V and 0 bases from J, the gap between germline ends came to 21 bases. This CDR3 spans 17 amino acids. Here the CDR3 DNA reads TGCGCCAGCAGAGGTTCGGGATTCGGGCCGAACTCCTACGAGCAGTACTTC. This gives the protein CASRGSGFGPNSYEQYF.

The J gene is TRBJ1-5, the V gene TRBV24-1, with a possible D match to TRBD1 (5 bases). Trimming shortened V by 5 bases and J by 4 bases, and 11 bases separated the two germline ends. The CDR3 spans 14 residues. Per the germline V gene, CDR1 is KGHDR and CDR2 is SFDVKD. The CDR3 region is CATSGGRANQPQHF. Here the CDR3 DNA reads TGTGCCACCAGTGGAGGCAGGGCAAATCAGCCCCAGCATTTT.

The chain is built from TRBV18 and TRBJ2-1, with TRBD2 matching over 14 bases. The V segment lost 4 bases and the J segment 10 bases; nucleotides outside the gene matches: 6. This CDR3 is built from 15 residues. The germline CDR1 and CDR2 sequences are KGHSH and LQKENI. CDR3 nucleotide sequence: TGTGCCAGCTCACTAGGACTAGCGGGGGGTTTCGAGCAGTTCTTC. Protein sequence: CASSLGLAGGFEQFF.

This rearrangement joins TRBV7-6 to TRBJ2-4; D unresolved. The germline V and J ends were trimmed by 4 bases and 5 bases, with 15 bases remaining between them. Germline V gene lookup returns CDR1 SGHVS and CDR2 FNYEAQ. There are 15 residues in the CDR3. CDR3 coding DNA: TGTGCCAGCAGCTCCTACAGAATTTCGGAAAACATTCAGTACTTC. Encoded protein: CASSSYRISENIQYF.

This clone was seen just once. V is TRBV21-1 and J is TRBJ2-3; the table names TRBD1, a call not compared with the DNA. TRBV21-1 is tagged as a pseudogene. CDR3 size: 21 residues. The CDR3 region has the DNA TGTGCCAGCAGACACGACCCCGGGACAGGGGGCTCTGGTGACAAAACAGATACGCAGTATTTT. Encoded protein: CASRHDPGTGGSGDKTDTQYF.

V and J are TRBV2 and TRBJ2-5, with D tentatively TRBD1 (6 bases). V lost 4 bases and J 3 bases, leaving 9 bases between the germline ends. Per germline, CDR1 SNHLY and CDR2 FYNNEI. This CDR3 is 13 amino acids long. This CDR3 is CASSVNREETQYF. CDR3 coding DNA: TGTGCCAGCAGTGTGAACAGGGAAGAGACCCAGTACTTC. The full variable domain, completed using reference TRBV2 and TRBJ2-5, is EPEVTQTPSHQVTQMGQEVILRCVPISNHLYFYWYRQILGQKVEFLVSFYNNEISEKSEIFDDQFSVERPDGSNFTLKIRSTKLEDSAMYFCASSVNREETQYFGPGTRLLVL.

This rearrangement joins TRBV28 to TRBJ1-3; a possible D gene is TRBD1 (6 bases). This CDR3 is 13 amino acids long. V was pared by 4 bases and J by 10 bases, with 14 bases between. Germline V lookup: CDR1 MDHEN, CDR2 SYDVKM. CDR3 in DNA: TGTGCCAGCAGTTCCCCGACAGGCGGTACCATATATTTT. This codes for CASSSPTGGTIYF.

The chain combines TRBV2 with TRBJ2-1; maybe TRBD1 (5 bases). This CDR3 is 12 amino acids long. In germline, CDR1 is SNHLY, CDR2 FYNNEI. V was clipped by 6 bases and J by 5 bases, with 8 bases between them. The CDR3 sequence is CASRQVNNEQFF. As DNA, the CDR3 is TGTGCCAGCAGACAGGTTAACAATGAGCAGTTCTTC.